This T cell receptor (beta chain) was retrieved from a study of B cell selection in AIRE deficiency. The study's findings and limits: Approximately 30% of healthy-donor shared Treg TCRbeta sequences appeared in patient Tconv cells. Shorter CDR3s marked shared Treg sequences, biased toward few non-templated insertions.

CD4+CD127+ cells were sorted as the conventional CD4 T cells. This clone was observed a single time. Its antigen is currently unknown. The trim removed 3 bases at V and 4 bases at J, leaving 9 bases unmatched. Germline V CDR1 and CDR2: SGHNT, YYREEE (reference sequence). CDR3 size: 17 residues. Profiled with immunoSEQ multiplex PCR; TCRdb holds only in-frame clones, not every one. The sample carries some 25,000 clones, approximately 96% recorded once. This chain joins TRBV5-4 and TRBJ2-1; 11 bases line up with TRBD2. The clonotype originates from a human donor in good health. Sample: CD4+CD127+ conventional T cells sorted from PBMCs. The CDR3 nucleotides read TGTGCCAGCAGCTCGGGAACTAGCGGGGGAGAATACAATGAGCAGTTCTTC. Translation gives CASSSGTSGGEYNEQFF.